This T cell receptor beta chain is from a study of T cells in Graves' hyperthyroidism and ophthalmopathy. CDR3 size: 14 residues. V shed 3 bases and J 5 bases; nucleotides not matched to a gene: 6. Germline CDR1 reads WSHSY; CDR2 reads SAAADI. This clonotype showed up just a few times. RNA transcripts were the template for amplifying TCR beta CDR3 regions. The HTBI primer set was used in a first-round RT-PCR of the TCR CDR3. MiXCR, run by TCRdb on the multiplex PCR reads, gives a single entry per CDR3 protein. Of roughly 280,000 distinct CDR3 sequences listed, about 20% are singletons. The sequencing sample was made of blood. The sequence came from a man aged 30 to 39 with Graves' ophthalmopathy. The chain combines TRBV10-2 with TRBJ2-5; 7 nucleotides match TRBD2. CDR3 protein: CASSEWTRPETQYF. The CDR3 nucleotides are TGCGCCAGCAGTGAATGGACTAGACCTGAGACCCAGTACTTC.